The 17 T cell receptor beta chains reported below all come from one sample, sequenced in a study of Ad26.COV2.S vaccination and SARS-CoV-2 variants. Repertoires were generated with immunoSEQ multiplex PCR, while TCRdb's copy carries only in-frame clones and drops some. Here the sample spans more than 300,000 clones, approximately 86% being singletons. Treatment noted: 15 to 20 received Ad26.COV2.S at low or high dose, single or two shots; five or six received placebo; per-sample allocation not given. The investigators took samples on day 63 after the first vaccine or placebo injection. This material consisted of peripheral blood, taken in a trial of Ad26.COV2.S vaccine versus placebo. Receptors originate from a person between 18 and 60 years old who received the Ad26.COV2.S COVID-19 vaccine or a placebo.

The chain recombines TRBV7-9 with TRBJ2-3; D possibly corresponds to TRBD1 (5 bases). Between the trimmed V and J ends, which lost 5 bases and 3 bases, there was a span of 9 bases. CDR3 size: 13 residues. CDR1 SEHNR and CDR2 FQNEAQ come from the germline V gene (reference sequence). CDR3 sequence reads: CASSPRTTDTQYF. CDR3 in DNA: TGTGCCAGCAGCCCCCGGACAACAGATACGCAGTATTTT.

This clone was counted once. This chain joins TRBV3-1 (or the pseudogene TRBV3-2) and TRBJ1-6; possible D gene TRBD1, 5 bases. This CDR3 is built from 14 residues. Germline V gene lookup returns CDR1 LGHDT and CDR2 YNNKEL (reference sequence). V was trimmed by 0 bases and J by 10 bases, leaving 10 bases between them. DNA for the CDR3: TGTGCCAGCAGCCAAGAGCCAGGGTACTCACCCCTCCACTTT. It specifies CASSQEPGYSPLHF.

This rearrangement joins TRBV11-2 to TRBJ2-3; TRBD2 matches at 7 bases. With V trimmed by 5 bases and J by 0 bases, 5 bases remained unmatched. Germline-derived CDR1 and CDR2 are SGHAT and FQNNGV. This CDR3 is 15 amino acids long. The CDR3 nucleotides read TGTGCCAGCAGCCCGGGGGGTGCTAGCACAGATACGCAGTATTTT. Its protein product is CASSPGGASTDTQYF. Variable domain in full (rest from reference TRBV11-2 and TRBJ2-3): EAGVAQSPRYKIIEKRQSVAFWCNPISGHATLYWYQQILGQGPKLLIQFQNNGVVDDSQLPKDRFSAERLKGVDSTLKIQPAKLEDSAVYLCASSPGGASTDTQYFGPGTRLTVL.

This clone appeared a few times. This chain connects TRBV19 to TRBJ1-5, with D perhaps matching TRBD1 (5 bases). This CDR3 spans 16 amino acids. Trimming shortened V by 4 bases and J by 0 bases, and 13 bases separated the two germline ends. Looked up from germline, CDR1 is LNHDA and CDR2 is SQIVND (reference sequence). CDR3 sequence (DNA): TGTGCCAGTAGTACTCGCGGGGGGGATAGCAATCAGCCCCAGCATTTT. Its translation is CASSTRGGDSNQPQHF.

J is TRBJ2-1 and V is TRBV5-1, with a tentative D call TRBD1 (6 bases). The germline V gene encodes CDR1 SGHRS and CDR2 YFSETQ. The CDR3 runs to 14 residues. Between the trimmed V and J ends, which lost 1 base and 5 bases, there was a span of 10 bases. This chain's CDR3 is CASSLYRGNNEQFF. The CDR3 bases are TGCGCCAGCAGCTTGTATAGGGGGAACAATGAGCAGTTCTTC.

The chain links TRBV19 to TRBJ2-7, with TRBD1 as a possible D gene (6 bases). The V and J ends lost 1 base and 6 bases respectively, with 19 bases between them. This CDR3 is 16 amino acids long. Germline loops: CDR1 LNHDA, CDR2 SQIVND (reference sequence). In nucleotides, the CDR3 is TGTGCCAGTAGTATAGGGGGGCCGCCAACCCCCTTCGAGCAGTACTTC. Its translation: CASSIGGPPTPFEQYF.

The chain links TRBV9 to TRBJ1-1, with D hard to call. V lost 0 bases and J lost 0, with 12 bases in between. From germline, CDR1 is SGDLS and CDR2 YYNGEE. The CDR3 is 16 residues long. The CDR3 loop reads CASSVDPVGMNTEAFF. The CDR3 region has the DNA TGTGCCAGCAGCGTAGATCCTGTAGGGATGAACACTGAAGCTTTCTTT.

V usage is TRBV10-1 and J usage is TRBJ2-7; 12 nucleotides line up with TRBD1. Germline CDR1 reads WNHNN; CDR2 reads SYGVQD (reference sequence). The CDR3 covers 14 residues. V gave up 7 bases and J gave up 7 bases; unmatched junction bases: 8. The CDR3 DNA follows: TGCGCCAGCACCATGGGACAGGGGGCTGGGGAGCAGTACTTC. Protein product: CASTMGQGAGEQYF.

The CDR3 nucleotides read TGCAGTGCTAGCCCGCGAAATGAGCAGTTCTTC. Translated, it gives CSASPRNEQFF. The chain joins TRBV20-1 to TRBJ2-1; D call uncertain. This CDR3 has 11 amino acids. The V end lost 3 bases, the J end lost 7 bases, and 7 bases lay between the germline ends. Germline CDR1 reads DFQATT; CDR2 reads SNEGSKA (reference sequence).

DNA of the CDR3: TGTGCCAGCAGGGGACAGGGCGCCCTTTCGAGGGCTTTCTTT. This encodes CASRGQGALSRAFF. V usage is TRBV13 and J usage is TRBJ1-1, with 9 bases lining up with TRBD1. This CDR3 contains 14 residues. J was trimmed by 11 bases and V by 6 bases; bases with no gene match: 13. CDR1 is PRHDT and CDR2 is FYEKMQ in the germline V gene (reference sequence).

The chain recombines TRBV27 with TRBJ1-5, with D hard to call. This CDR3 comprises 15 residues. The ends were cut back, 6 bases at V and 7 bases at J, with 19 bases in the middle. The germline CDR1 and CDR2 sequences are MNHEY and SMNVEV (reference sequence). The CDR3 sequence is CASSLYRGNNQPQHF. DNA of the CDR3: TGTGCCAGCAGCCTATACCGGGGTAATAACCAGCCCCAGCATTTT.

This chain joins TRBV4-1 and TRBJ2-1, with D unclear. V gave up 0 bases and J gave up 8 bases, with 5 bases separating them. The CDR3 is 12 residues long. Germline CDR1 and CDR2: MGHRA and YSYEKL. The CDR3 coding sequence is TGCGCCAGCAGCCAAGAGGGTGATGAGCAGTTCTTC. It encodes CASSQEGDEQFF.

This rearrangement joins TRBV4-3 to TRBJ1-2; a weak D match, TRBD1 (6 bases). Deletions cut 2 bases from V and 2 bases from J, with 12 bases between. Germline CDR1 reads LGHNA; CDR2 reads YSLEER. This CDR3 comprises 15 residues. The CDR3 spells CASSQLSTGNYGYTF. DNA for the CDR3: TGCGCCAGCAGCCAACTTTCGACAGGCAACTATGGCTACACCTTC.

This rearrangement joins TRBV5-1 to TRBJ1-5; tentatively, D is TRBD1 (6 bases). CDR1 is SGHRS and CDR2 is YFSETQ in the germline V gene. This CDR3 is 15 amino acids long. The ends were cut back, 0 bases at V and 6 bases at J, with 13 bases in the middle. The DNA of the CDR3 is TGCGCCAGCAGCTTGGAGCCCGGGGGCCGTCAGCCCCAGCATTTT. Protein product: CASSLEPGGRQPQHF.

V and J are TRBV11-1 and TRBJ2-1; 10 bases agree with TRBD2. J lost 6 bases, V lost 5 bases, and 10 bases had no gene match. Germline lookup yields CDR1 SGHAT and CDR2 FQDESV (reference sequence). The CDR3 has 16 amino acids. The CDR3 DNA is TGTGCCAGCAGCGAACGGGCGTCTAGCGGGGGCAATGAGCAGTTCTTC. It translates to CASSERASSGGNEQFF.

CDR3 region: CASSPGPSTDTQYF. CDR3 sequence (DNA): TGTGCCAGCAGTCCGGGGCCAAGCACAGATACGCAGTATTTT. The chain uses TRBV25-1 and TRBJ2-3, with D possibly being TRBD1 or TRBD2 (5 bases each). V was clipped by 5 bases and J by 0 bases, with 9 bases between them. The CDR3 is 14 residues long. In germline, CDR1 is MGHDK, CDR2 SYGVNS. The variable domain in full, completed from reference TRBV25-1 and TRBJ2-3, reads EADIYQTPRYLVIGTGKKITLECSQTMGHDKMYWYQQDPGMELHLIHYSYGVNSTEKGDLSSESTVSRIRTEHFPLTLESARPSHTSQYLCASSPGPSTDTQYFGPGTRLTVL.

The chain carries TRBV10-1 and TRBJ2-5; TRBD1 matches at 10 bases. V dropped 8 bases and J dropped 2; count of bases not matched to a gene: 11. The CDR3 loop spans 16 amino acids. Germline loops: CDR1 WNHNN, CDR2 SYGVQD (reference sequence). The CDR3 DNA is TGCGCCAGCCGGGGACAGGGGTGGTGGGAACAAGAGACCCAGTACTTC. Translation: CASRGQGWWEQETQYF.